A single sample gave rise to the 2 T cell receptor beta chains below, sequenced in a study of OX40 agonist ivuxolimab in advanced cancers. Clones were read by immunoSEQ multiplex PCR, and TCRdb kept only the in-frame ones, dropping some. This sample carries under 50,000 clones, approximately 80% of them seen once, and the ten largest clones take about 8.8%. The sequencing used CD4+ or CD8+ T cells sorted from blood, collected in a trial of the OX40 agonist ivuxolimab. Every receptor here comes from an adult with an advanced solid tumor such as melanoma, head and neck, liver or kidney cancer.

The chain has TRBV25-1 and TRBJ1-2; D remains unclear. Germline-derived CDR1 and CDR2 are MGHDK and SYGVNS. This CDR3 has 14 residues. V lost 2 bases, J lost 4 bases, and 11 bases lay in between. For the CDR3, the DNA is TGTGCCAGCAGTGAAGTAGGGTACGGCTATGGCTACACCTTC. As protein: CASSEVGYGYGYTF.

The rearrangement uses TRBV4-1 and TRBJ2-5, with 9 bases fitting TRBD2. Germline values: CDR1 MGHRA, CDR2 YSYEKL. V shed 0 bases and J 6 bases; nucleotides not matched to a gene: 5. This CDR3 spans 15 amino acids. The CDR3 bases are TGCGCCAGCAGCCAAGACGCGGGGGGGATCAAGACCCAGTACTTC. Encoded protein: CASSQDAGGIKTQYF.